The 11 T cell receptor beta chains reported below all come from one sample, sequenced in a study of blood T cell repertoires in COVID-19. This table comes from immunoSEQ multiplex PCR, and its TCRdb copy is limited to in-frame clones, with some not included. The table records 170,000 or so clones, approximately 84% of them present only once. Sequencing was done on a sample of PBMCs or T cells enriched from blood (not recorded which). These receptors all come from a woman between 50 and 59 years old who had recovered from COVID-19.

This chain links TRBV23-1 with TRBJ2-2, with a tentative D call TRBD1 (6 bases). TRBV23-1 falls under the ORF class, with uncertain function. This CDR3 comprises 17 residues. V lost 3 bases to trimming and J lost 5 bases, with 19 bases between them. The CDR3 region is CASSQSGQRLVTGELFF. For the CDR3, the DNA is TGCGCCAGCAGTCAGTCCGGACAGAGGTTAGTGACCGGGGAGCTGTTTTTT.

J is TRBJ1-5 and V is TRBV18; the D is unclear. Germline values: CDR1 KGHSH, CDR2 LQKENI. The V and J ends lost 3 bases and 7 bases respectively, with 13 bases between them. The CDR3 length is 14 residues. Here the CDR3 DNA reads TGTGCCAGCTCACCCGTCCCTGCCGAGCAGCCCCAGCATTTT. Amino acid sequence: CASSPVPAEQPQHF.

This chain uses TRBV18 with TRBJ2-4, with 9 bases lining up with TRBD1. Unmatched junction bases numbered 8, after V lost 2 bases and J lost 15 bases. CDR3 size: 13 residues. Germline V gene sequence: CDR1 KGHSH, CDR2 LQKENI. CDR3 coding DNA: TGTGCCAGCTCACCAACGACAGGGGGTAGCGCGTACTTC. The encoded protein is CASSPTTGGSAYF.

This clone was recorded at least ten times. This rearrangement joins TRBV7-3 to TRBJ2-2, with D possibly TRBD1 on 5 matching bases. The germline V and J ends were trimmed by 4 bases and 6 bases, with 12 bases remaining between them. This CDR3 is 14 amino acids long. CDR1 and CDR2 (germline): SGHTA, FQGTGA. DNA of the CDR3: TGTGCCAGCAGCTCAGAAGGGGTTGCCGGGGAGCTGTTTTTT. Translated: CASSSEGVAGELFF.

V and J are TRBV9 and TRBJ2-1; 10 bases are shared with TRBD2. Germline V gene data show CDR1 as SGDLS and CDR2 as YYNGEE. The CDR3 is 16 residues long. Trimming removed 3 bases from V and 4 bases from J; junction bases left unmatched: 7. The CDR3 spells CASSESGTSAYNEQFF. DNA for the CDR3: TGTGCCAGCAGCGAATCCGGGACTAGCGCATACAATGAGCAGTTCTTC.

This chain uses TRBV7-2 with TRBJ1-1, with D possibly being TRBD1 (6 bases). This CDR3 contains 13 residues. Germline lookup yields CDR1 SGHTA and CDR2 FQGNSA. Trimming removed 5 bases at V and 3 bases at J, with 10 bases between. The CDR3 loop reads CASSIGQHTEAFF. The CDR3 DNA reads TGTGCCAGCAGCATCGGACAGCACACTGAAGCTTTCTTT.

The CDR3 sequence: CASSPRTGGPYNEQFF. CDR3 coding DNA: TGTGCCAGCAGTCCTCGGACAGGGGGCCCCTACAATGAGCAGTTCTTC. V usage is TRBV4-2 and J usage is TRBJ2-1; TRBD1 matches 11 bases. The CDR3 has 16 amino acids. The germline V gene encodes CDR1 LGHNA and CDR2 YNFKEQ. V was pared by 6 bases and J by 2 bases, with 6 bases of the junction left unmatched.

This clone came up a few times. V and J are TRBV6-6 and TRBJ2-7; 12 positions match TRBD2. The CDR3 consists of 17 residues. Germline V gene lookup returns CDR1 MNHNY and CDR2 SVGAGI (reference sequence). V trimming: 5 bases; J trimming: 0 bases; junction bases outside the gene matches: 8. The CDR3: CASSPTGTSGPSYEQYF. In nucleotides, the CDR3 is TGTGCCAGCAGTCCAACCGGGACTAGCGGGCCCTCCTACGAGCAGTACTTC.

This chain connects TRBV7-6 to TRBJ2-1; 12 bases line up with TRBD2. The CDR3 consists of 14 residues. Germline CDR1 and CDR2: SGHVS and FNYEAQ. The trim removed 6 bases at V and 5 bases at J, leaving 2 bases unmatched. CDR3 nucleotides: TGTGCCAGCAGGGGACTAGCGGGTAACAATGAGCAGTTCTTC. It encodes CASRGLAGNNEQFF.

This rearrangement joins TRBV12-3 or TRBV12-4 to TRBJ1-1; unclear D gene. V lost 1 base and J 7 bases, leaving 7 bases between the germline ends. CDR3 size: 12 residues. CDR3 in amino acids: CASSLVPSEAFF. In DNA, the CDR3 is TGTGCCAGCAGTTTAGTCCCGAGTGAAGCTTTCTTT.

The chain recombines TRBV7-9 with TRBJ2-5; TRBD1 matches at 7 bases. With 5 bases clipped from V and 4 bases from J, the junction kept 10 bases outside the gene matches. This CDR3 contains 15 residues. CDR1 and CDR2 from the germline V gene are SEHNR and FQNEAQ (reference sequence). The CDR3 loop reads CASSETGTAIETQYF. The DNA of the CDR3 is TGTGCCAGCAGCGAGACTGGGACAGCCATAGAGACCCAGTACTTC.